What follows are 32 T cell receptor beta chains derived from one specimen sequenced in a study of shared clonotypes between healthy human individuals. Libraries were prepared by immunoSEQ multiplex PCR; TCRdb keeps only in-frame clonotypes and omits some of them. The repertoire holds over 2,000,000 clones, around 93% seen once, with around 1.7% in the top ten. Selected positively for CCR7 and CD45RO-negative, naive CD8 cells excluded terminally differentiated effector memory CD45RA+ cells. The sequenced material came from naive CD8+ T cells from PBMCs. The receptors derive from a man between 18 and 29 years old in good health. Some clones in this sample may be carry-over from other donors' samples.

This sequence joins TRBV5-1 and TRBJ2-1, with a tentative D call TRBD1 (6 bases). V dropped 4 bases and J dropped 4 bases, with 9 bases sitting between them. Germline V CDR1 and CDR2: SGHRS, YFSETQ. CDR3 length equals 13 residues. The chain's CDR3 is CASSPDRYNEQFF. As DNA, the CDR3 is TGCGCCAGCAGCCCGGACAGATACAATGAGCAGTTCTTC.

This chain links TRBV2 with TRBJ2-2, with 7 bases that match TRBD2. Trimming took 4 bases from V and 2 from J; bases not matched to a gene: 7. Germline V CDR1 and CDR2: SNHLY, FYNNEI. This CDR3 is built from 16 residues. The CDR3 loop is CASSVASGLNTGELFF. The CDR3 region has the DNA TGTGCCAGCAGTGTAGCTAGCGGACTAAACACCGGGGAGCTGTTTTTT.

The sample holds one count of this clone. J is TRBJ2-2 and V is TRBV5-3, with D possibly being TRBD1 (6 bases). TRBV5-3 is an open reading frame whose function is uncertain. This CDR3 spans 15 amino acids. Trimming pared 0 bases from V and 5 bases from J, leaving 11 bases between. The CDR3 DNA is TGTGCCAGAAGCTTGGTCCCTGGACAGACCGGGGAGCTGTTTTTT. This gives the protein CARSLVPGQTGELFF.

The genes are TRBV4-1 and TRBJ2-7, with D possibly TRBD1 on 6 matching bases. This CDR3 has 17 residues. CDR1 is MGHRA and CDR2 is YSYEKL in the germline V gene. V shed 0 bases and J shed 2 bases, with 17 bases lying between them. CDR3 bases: TGCGCCAGCAGCCAAGACCCACCGGGACATAACACCTACGAGCAGTACTTC. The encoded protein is CASSQDPPGHNTYEQYF.

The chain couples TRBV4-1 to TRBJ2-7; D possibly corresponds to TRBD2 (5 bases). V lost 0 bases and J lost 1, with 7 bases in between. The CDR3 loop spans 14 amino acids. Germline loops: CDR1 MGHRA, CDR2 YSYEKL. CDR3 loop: CASSQDWESYEQYF. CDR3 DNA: TGCGCCAGCAGCCAAGATTGGGAGTCCTACGAGCAGTACTTC.

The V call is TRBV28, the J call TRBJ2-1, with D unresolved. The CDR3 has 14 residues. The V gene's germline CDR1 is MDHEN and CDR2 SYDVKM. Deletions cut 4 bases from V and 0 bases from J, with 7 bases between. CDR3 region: CASSSPLSYNEQFF. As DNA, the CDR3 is TGTGCCAGCAGTTCCCCCCTCTCCTACAATGAGCAGTTCTTC.

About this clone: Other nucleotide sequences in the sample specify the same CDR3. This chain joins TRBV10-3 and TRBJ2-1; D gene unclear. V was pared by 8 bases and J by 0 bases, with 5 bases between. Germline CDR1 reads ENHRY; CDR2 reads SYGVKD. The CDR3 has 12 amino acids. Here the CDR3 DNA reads TGTGCCATCGGCGGCTCCTACAATGAGCAGTTCTTC. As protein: CAIGGSYNEQFF.

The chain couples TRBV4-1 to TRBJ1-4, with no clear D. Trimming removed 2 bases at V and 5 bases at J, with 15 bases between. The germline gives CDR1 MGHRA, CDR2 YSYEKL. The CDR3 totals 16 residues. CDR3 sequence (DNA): TGCGCCAGCAGCCAACCGGGGATGCGTTTCAATGAAAAACTGTTTTTT. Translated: CASSQPGMRFNEKLFF.

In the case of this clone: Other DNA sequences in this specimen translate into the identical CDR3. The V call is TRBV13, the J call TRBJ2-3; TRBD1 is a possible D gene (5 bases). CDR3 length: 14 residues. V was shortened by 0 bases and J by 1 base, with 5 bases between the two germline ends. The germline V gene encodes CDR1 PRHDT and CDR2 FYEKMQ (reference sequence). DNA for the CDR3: TGTGCCAGCAGCTTAGGCAGGGGCACAGATACGCAGTATTTT. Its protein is CASSLGRGTDTQYF.

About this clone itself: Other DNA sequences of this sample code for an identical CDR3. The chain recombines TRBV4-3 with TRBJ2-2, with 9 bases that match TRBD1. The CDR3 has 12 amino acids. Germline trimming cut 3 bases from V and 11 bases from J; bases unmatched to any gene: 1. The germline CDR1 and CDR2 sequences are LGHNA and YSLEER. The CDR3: CASSQDRGELFF. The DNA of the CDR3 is TGCGCCAGCAGCCAGGACAGGGGAGAGCTGTTTTTT.

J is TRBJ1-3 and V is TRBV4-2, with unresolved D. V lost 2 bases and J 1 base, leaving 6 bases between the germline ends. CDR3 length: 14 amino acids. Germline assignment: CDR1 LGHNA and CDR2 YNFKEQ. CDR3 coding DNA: TGTGCCAGCAGCCAATCCTTTTCTGGAAACACCATATATTTT. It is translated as CASSQSFSGNTIYF.

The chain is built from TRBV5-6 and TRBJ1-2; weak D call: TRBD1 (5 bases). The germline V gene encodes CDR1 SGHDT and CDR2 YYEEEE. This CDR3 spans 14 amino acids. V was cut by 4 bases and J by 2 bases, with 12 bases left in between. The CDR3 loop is CASSLRDANYGYTF. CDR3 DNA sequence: TGTGCCAGCAGCCTCCGGGACGCAAACTATGGCTACACCTTC.

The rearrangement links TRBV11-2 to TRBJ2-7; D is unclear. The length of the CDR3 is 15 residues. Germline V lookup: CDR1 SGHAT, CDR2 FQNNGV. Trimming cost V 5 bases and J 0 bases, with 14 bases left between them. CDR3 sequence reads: CASSIGRLYSYEQYF. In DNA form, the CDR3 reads TGTGCCAGCAGCATTGGACGGCTCTACTCCTACGAGCAGTACTTC.

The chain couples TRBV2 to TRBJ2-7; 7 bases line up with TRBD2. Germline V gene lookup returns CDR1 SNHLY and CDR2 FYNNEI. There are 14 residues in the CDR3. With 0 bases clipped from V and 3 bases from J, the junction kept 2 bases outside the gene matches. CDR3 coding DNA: TGTGCCAGCAGTGAAGCGTGGGGGGGCTACGAGCAGTACTTC. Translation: CASSEAWGGYEQYF.

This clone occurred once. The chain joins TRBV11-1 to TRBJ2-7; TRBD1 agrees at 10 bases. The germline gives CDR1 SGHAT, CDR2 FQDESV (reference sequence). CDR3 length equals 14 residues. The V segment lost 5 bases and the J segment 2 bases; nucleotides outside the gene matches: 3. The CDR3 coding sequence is TGTGCCAGCAGCCCGGACAGGGGGGCCTACGAGCAGTACTTC. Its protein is CASSPDRGAYEQYF.

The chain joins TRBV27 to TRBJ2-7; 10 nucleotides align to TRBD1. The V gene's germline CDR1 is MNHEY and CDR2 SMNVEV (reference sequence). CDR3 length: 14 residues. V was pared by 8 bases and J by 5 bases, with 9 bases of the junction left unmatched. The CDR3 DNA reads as TGTGCCAGCGGAATGACAGGGGGCCCCAACGAGCAGTACTTC. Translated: CASGMTGGPNEQYF.

The CDR3 coding sequence is TGTGCCAGCAGTTCGTCATCGGAATACAATGAGCAGTTCTTC. Amino acids: CASSSSSEYNEQFF. The chain carries TRBV6-5 and TRBJ2-1; the D is unclear. In germline, CDR1 is MNHEY, CDR2 SVGAGI. Trimming pared 4 bases from V and 4 bases from J, leaving 11 bases between. The CDR3 has 14 amino acids.

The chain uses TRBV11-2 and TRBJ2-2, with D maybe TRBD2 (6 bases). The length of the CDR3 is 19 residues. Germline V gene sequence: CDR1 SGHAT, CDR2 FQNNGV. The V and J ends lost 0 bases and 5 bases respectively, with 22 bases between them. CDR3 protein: CASSLDLILSGRYTGELFF. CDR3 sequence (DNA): TGTGCCAGCAGCTTAGATCTTATTTTGTCGGGGAGGTATACCGGGGAGCTGTTTTTT.

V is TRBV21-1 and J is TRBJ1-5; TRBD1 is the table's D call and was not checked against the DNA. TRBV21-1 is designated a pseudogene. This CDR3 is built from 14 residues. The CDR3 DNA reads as TGTGCCAGCAGCAAACGGACAGTTAATCAGCCCCAGCATTTT. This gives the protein CASSKRTVNQPQHF.

This CDR3 is CASSQVLSVYNEQFF. As DNA, the CDR3 is TGCGCCAGCAGCCAAGTTCTGTCAGTATACAATGAGCAGTTCTTC. The V and J genes are TRBV4-3 and TRBJ2-1; D ambiguous. This CDR3 has 15 residues. V gave up 1 base and J gave up 4 bases, with 11 bases separating them. In germline, CDR1 is LGHNA, CDR2 YSLEER.

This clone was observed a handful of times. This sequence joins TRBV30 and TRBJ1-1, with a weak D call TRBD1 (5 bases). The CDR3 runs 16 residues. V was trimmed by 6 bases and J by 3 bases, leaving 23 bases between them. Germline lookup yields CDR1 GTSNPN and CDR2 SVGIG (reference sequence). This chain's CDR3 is CACLPFQGDGDTEAFF. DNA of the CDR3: TGTGCCTGCCTGCCATTTCAAGGGGATGGTGACACTGAAGCTTTCTTT.

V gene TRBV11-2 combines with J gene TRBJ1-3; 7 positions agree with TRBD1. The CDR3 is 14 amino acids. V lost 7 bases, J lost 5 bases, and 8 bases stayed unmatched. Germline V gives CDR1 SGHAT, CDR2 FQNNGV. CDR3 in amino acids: CASMVPGQRNTIYF. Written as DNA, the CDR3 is TGTGCCAGCATGGTACCGGGACAGCGAAACACCATATATTTT.

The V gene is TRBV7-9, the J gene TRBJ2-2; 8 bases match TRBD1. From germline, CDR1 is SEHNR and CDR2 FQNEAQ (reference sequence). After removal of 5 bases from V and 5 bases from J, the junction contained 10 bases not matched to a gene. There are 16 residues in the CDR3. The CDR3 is CASSPLRGPRTGELFF. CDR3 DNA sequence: TGTGCCAGCAGCCCACTCAGGGGGCCACGGACCGGGGAGCTGTTTTTT.

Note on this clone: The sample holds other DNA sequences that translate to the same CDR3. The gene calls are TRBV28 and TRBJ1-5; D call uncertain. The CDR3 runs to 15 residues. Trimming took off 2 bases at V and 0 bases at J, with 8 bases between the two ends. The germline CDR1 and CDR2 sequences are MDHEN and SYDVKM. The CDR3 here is CASSLDTYSNQPQHF. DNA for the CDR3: TGTGCCAGCAGTTTAGACACATATAGCAATCAGCCCCAGCATTTT.

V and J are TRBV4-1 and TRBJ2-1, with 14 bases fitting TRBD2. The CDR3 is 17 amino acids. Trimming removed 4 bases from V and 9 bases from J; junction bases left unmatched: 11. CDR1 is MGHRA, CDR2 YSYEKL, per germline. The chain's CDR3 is CASSPSETSGRAREQFF. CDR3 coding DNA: TGCGCCAGCAGCCCTTCCGAGACTAGCGGGAGGGCGCGTGAGCAGTTCTTC.

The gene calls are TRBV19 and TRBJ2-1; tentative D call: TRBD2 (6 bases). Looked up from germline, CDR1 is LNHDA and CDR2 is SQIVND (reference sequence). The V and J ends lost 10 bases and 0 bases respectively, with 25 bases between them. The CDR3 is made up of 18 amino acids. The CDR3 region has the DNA TGTGCCACTAGCGACCGCGCGGGACCGAAGATCTCCTACAATGAGCAGTTCTTC. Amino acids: CATSDRAGPKISYNEQFF.

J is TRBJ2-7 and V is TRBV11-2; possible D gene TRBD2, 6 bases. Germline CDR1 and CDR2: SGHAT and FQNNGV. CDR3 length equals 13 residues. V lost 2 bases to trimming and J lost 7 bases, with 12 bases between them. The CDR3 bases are TGTGCCAGCAGCTTATTATTGCGGGGTGAGCAGTACTTC. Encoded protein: CASSLLLRGEQYF. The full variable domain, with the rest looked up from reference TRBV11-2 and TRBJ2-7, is EAGVAQSPRYKIIEKRQSVAFWCNPISGHATLYWYQQILGQGPKLLIQFQNNGVVDDSQLPKDRFSAERLKGVDSTLKIQPAKLEDSAVYLCASSLLLRGEQYFGPGTRLTVT.

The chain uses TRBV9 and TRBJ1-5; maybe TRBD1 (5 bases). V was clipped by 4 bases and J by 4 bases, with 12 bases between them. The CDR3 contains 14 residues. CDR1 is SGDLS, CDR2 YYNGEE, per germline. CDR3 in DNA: TGTGCCAGCAGCCCAGACCAGGGTAATCAGCCCCAGCATTTT. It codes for CASSPDQGNQPQHF.

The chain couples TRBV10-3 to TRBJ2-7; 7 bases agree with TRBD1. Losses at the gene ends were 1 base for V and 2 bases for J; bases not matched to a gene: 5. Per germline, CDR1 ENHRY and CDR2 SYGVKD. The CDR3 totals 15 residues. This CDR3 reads CAISELNTGAYEQYF. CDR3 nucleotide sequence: TGTGCCATCAGTGAGTTAAATACAGGGGCCTACGAGCAGTACTTC.

The CDR3 is CASSPGRGGYTF. The CDR3 coding sequence is TGTGCCAGCAGCCCGGGCCGAGGTGGCTACACCTTC. The chain uses TRBV9 and TRBJ1-2; D is uncertain. Trimming pared 4 bases from V and 7 bases from J, leaving 11 bases between. The CDR3 sequence is 12 residues long. Germline loops: CDR1 SGDLS, CDR2 YYNGEE.

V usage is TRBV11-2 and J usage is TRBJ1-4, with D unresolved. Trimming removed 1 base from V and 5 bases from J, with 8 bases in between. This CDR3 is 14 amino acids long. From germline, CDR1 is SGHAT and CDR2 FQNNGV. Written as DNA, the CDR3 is TGTGCCAGCAGCTTAGTCGGGAGGAATGAAAAACTGTTTTTT. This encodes CASSLVGRNEKLFF.

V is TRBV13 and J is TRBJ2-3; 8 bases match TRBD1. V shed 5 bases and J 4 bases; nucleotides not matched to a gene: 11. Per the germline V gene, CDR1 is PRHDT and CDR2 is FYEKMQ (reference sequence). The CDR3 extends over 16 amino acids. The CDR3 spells CASSPRDRPMADTQYF. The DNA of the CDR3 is TGTGCCAGCAGCCCCCGGGACAGGCCTATGGCAGATACGCAGTATTTT.